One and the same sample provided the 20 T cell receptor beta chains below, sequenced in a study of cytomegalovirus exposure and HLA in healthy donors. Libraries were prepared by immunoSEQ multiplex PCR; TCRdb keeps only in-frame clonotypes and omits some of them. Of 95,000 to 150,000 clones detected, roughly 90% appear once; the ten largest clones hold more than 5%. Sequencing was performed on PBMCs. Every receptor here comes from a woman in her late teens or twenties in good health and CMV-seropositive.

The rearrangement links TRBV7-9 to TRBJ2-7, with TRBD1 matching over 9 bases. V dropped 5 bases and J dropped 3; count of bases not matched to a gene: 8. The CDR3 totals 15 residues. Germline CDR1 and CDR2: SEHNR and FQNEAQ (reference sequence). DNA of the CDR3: TGTGCCAGCAGCCCCGGACAGGGGAAAGGCTACGAGCAGTACTTC. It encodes CASSPGQGKGYEQYF.

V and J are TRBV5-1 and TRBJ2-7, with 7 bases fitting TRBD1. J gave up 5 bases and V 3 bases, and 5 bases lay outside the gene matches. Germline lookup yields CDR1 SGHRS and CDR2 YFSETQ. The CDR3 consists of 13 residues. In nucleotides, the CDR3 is TGCGCCAGCAGCTCGGACAGGATTCACGAGCAGTACTTC. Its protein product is CASSSDRIHEQYF.

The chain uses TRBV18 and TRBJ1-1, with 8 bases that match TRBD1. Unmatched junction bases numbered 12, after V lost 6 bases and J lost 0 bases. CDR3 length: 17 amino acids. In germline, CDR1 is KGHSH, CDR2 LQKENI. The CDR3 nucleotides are TGTGCCAGCTCGGACCAGGGGGCCTTCATCATGAACACTGAAGCTTTCTTT. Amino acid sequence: CASSDQGAFIMNTEAFF. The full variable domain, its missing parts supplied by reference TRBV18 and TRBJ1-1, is NAGVMQNPRHLVRRRGQEARLRCSPMKGHSHVYWYRQLPEEGLKFMVYLQKENIIDESGMPKERFSAEFPKEGPSILRIQQVVRGDSAAYFCASSDQGAFIMNTEAFFGQGTRLTVV.

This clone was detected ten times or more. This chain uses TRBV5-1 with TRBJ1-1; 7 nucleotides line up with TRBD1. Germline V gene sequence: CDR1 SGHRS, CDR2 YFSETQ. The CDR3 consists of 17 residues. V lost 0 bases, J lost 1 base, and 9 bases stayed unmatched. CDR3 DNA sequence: TGCGCCAGCAGCTTGGCCGAAGGGACAGCAAAGAACACTGAAGCTTTCTTT. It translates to CASSLAEGTAKNTEAFF.

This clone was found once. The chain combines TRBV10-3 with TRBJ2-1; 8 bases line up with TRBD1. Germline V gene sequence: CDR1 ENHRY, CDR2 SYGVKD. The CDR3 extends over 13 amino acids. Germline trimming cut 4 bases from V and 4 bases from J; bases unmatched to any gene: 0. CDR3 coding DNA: TGTGCCATCAGTGGGACAGGGTACAATGAGCAGTTCTTC. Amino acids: CAISGTGYNEQFF.

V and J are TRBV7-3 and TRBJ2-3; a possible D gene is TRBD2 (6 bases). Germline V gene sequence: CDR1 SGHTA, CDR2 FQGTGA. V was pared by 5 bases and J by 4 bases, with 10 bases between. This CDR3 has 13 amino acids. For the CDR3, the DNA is TGTGCCAGCAGCGGCGGGAACCCAGATACGCAGTATTTT. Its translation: CASSGGNPDTQYF.

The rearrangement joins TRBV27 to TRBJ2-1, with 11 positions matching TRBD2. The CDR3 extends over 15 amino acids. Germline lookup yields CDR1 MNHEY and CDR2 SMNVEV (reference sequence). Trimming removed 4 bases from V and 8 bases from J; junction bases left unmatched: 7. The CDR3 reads CASSSITSGSDEQFF. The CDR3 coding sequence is TGTGCCAGCAGTTCGATTACTAGCGGGAGTGATGAGCAGTTCTTC.

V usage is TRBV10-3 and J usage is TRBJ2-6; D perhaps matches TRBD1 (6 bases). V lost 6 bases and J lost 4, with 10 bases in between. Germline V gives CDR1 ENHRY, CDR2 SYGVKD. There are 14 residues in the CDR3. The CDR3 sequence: CAIRQGDGANVLTF. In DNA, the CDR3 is TGTGCCATCAGACAGGGTGACGGGGCCAACGTCCTGACTTTC.

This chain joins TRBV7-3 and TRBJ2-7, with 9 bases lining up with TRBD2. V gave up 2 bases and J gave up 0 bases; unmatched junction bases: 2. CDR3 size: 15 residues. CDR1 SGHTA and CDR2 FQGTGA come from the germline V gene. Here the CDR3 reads CASSLSSGVSYEQYF. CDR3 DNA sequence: TGTGCCAGCAGCTTATCTAGCGGGGTCTCCTACGAGCAGTACTTC.

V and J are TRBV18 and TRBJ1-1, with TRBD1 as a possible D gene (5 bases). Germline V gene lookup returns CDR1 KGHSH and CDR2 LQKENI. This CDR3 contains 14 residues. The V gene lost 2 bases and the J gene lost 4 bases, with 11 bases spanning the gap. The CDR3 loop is CASSPDSPSTEAFF. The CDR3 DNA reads TGTGCCAGCTCACCAGACAGCCCGTCCACTGAAGCTTTCTTT. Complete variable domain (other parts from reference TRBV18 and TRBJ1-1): NAGVMQNPRHLVRRRGQEARLRCSPMKGHSHVYWYRQLPEEGLKFMVYLQKENIIDESGMPKERFSAEFPKEGPSILRIQQVVRGDSAAYFCASSPDSPSTEAFFGQGTRLTVV.

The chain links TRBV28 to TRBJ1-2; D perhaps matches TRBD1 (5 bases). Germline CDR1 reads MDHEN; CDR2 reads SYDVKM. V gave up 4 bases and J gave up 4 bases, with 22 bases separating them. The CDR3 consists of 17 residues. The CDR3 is CASSSLRWGVLSYGYTF. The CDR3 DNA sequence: TGTGCCAGCAGTTCTTTACGCTGGGGGGTTTTATCCTATGGCTACACCTTC.

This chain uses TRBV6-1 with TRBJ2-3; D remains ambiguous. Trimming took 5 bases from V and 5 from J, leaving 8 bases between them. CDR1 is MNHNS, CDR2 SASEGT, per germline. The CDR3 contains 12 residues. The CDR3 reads CASSRPLDTQYF. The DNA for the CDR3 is TGTGCCAGCAGTCGCCCACTAGATACGCAGTATTTT.

In DNA, the CDR3 is TGTGCCAGTAGTATAGATCATGCTAGCGGATACGAGCAGTACTTC. It codes for CASSIDHASGYEQYF. This chain joins TRBV19 and TRBJ2-7, with 7 bases identical to TRBD2. The CDR3 runs 15 residues. Trimming cost V 0 bases and J 4 bases; bases outside gene matches: 6. CDR1 is LNHDA and CDR2 is SQIVND in the germline V gene (reference sequence).

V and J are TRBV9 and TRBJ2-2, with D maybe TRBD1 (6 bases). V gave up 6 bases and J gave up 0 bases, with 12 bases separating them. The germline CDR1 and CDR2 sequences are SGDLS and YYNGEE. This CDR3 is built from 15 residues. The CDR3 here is CASTPPGANTGELFF. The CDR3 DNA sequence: TGTGCCAGCACCCCTCCAGGGGCGAACACCGGGGAGCTGTTTTTT.

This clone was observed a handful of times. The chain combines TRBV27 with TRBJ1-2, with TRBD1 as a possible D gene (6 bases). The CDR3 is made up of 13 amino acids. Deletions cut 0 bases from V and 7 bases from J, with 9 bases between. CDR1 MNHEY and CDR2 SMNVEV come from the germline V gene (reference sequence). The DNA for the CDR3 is TGTGCCAGCAGTTTATCCAGGGGATCTGGCTACACCTTC. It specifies CASSLSRGSGYTF.

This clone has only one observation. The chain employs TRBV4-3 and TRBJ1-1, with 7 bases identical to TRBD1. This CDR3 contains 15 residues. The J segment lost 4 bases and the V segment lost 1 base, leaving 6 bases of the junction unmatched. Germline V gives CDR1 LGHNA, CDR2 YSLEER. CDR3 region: CASSQVVHRGTEAFF. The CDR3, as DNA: TGCGCCAGCAGCCAAGTCGTCCACAGGGGCACTGAAGCTTTCTTT.

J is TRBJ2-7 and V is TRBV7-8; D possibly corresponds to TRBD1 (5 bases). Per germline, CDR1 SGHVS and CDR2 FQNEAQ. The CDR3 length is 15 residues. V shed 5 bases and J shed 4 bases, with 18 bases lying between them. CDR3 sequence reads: CASSRASGAGYEQYF. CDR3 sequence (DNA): TGTGCCAGCAGCCGGGCCAGTGGGGCCGGGTACGAGCAGTACTTC.

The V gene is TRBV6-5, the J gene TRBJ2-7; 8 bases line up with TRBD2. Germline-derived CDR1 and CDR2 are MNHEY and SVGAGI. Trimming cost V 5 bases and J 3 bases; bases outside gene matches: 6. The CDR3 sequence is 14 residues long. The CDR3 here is CASSPGRGGYEQYF. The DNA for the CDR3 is TGTGCCAGCAGTCCCGGGAGGGGGGGCTACGAGCAGTACTTC.

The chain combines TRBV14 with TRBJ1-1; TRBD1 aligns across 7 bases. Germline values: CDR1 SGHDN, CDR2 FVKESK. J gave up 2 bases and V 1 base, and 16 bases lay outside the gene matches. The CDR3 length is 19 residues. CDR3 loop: CASSQAKGIQGWQNTEAFF. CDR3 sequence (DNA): TGTGCCAGCAGCCAAGCTAAGGGCATACAGGGGTGGCAAAACACTGAAGCTTTCTTT. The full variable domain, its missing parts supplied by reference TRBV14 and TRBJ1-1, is EAGVTQFPSHSVIEKGQTVTLRCDPISGHDNLYWYRRVMGKEIKFLLHFVKESKQDESGMPNNRFLAERTGGTYSTLKVQPAELEDSGVYFCASSQAKGIQGWQNTEAFFGQGTRLTVV.

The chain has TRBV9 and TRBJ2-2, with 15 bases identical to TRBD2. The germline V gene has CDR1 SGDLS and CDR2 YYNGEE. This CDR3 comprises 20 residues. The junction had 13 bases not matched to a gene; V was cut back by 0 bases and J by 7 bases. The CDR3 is CASSVATGGLAGGEGGELFF. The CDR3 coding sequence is TGTGCCAGCAGCGTAGCTACGGGTGGACTAGCGGGAGGGGAAGGCGGGGAGCTGTTTTTT. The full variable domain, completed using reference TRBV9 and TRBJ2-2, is DSGVTQTPKHLITATGQRVTLRCSPRSGDLSVYWYQQSLDQGLQFLIQYYNGEERAKGNILERFSAQQFPDLHSELNLSSLELGDSALYFCASSVATGGLAGGEGGELFFGEGSRLTVL.